This T cell receptor (beta chain) is from a study of blood T cell repertoires in COVID-19. For the study at large: Some COVID-19 samples were acute and others convalescent; all came from the United States, Italy and Spain. Sample material is recorded as cDNA or gDNA derived from T cells, B-cell-depleted T cells, or PBMCs.

Authors' data handling: Using reference gene primer amplification, nucleated cell counts were estimated. The assay was immunoSEQ multiplex PCR, and TCRdb's table has in-frame clones only and misses some. V, J and clone size reflect that table, while D and trimming were determined from the DNA. Among about 230,000 clones listed, more than 75% were seen once. Per the germline V gene, CDR1 is LNHDA and CDR2 is SQIVND (reference sequence). V lost 2 bases and J lost 7, with 17 bases in between. CDR3 length equals 15 residues. The rearrangement links TRBV19 to TRBJ2-5, with no clear D. This TCR was sampled from a man in his forties or fifties with acute or convalescent COVID-19. The sample was peripheral blood. The CDR3 nucleotides read TGTGCCAGTAGTATAAGTGGAGTTCAAGCTGGGACCCAGTACTTC. Protein: CASSISGVQAGTQYF.